Presented here are 10 T cell receptor beta chains from one specimen sequenced in a study of blood T cell repertoires in COVID-19 (TCRdb year 2020). Libraries were made using the immunoSEQ multiplex PCR assay. The immuneACCESS repertoire file appears here via TCRdb, limited to in-frame rearrangements. These files lack a portion of the clones; in checked studies, under half of the deficit traces to unresolved V genes, and the cause of the others is not known. The sample data list 180,000 or so clones, and more than 70% of these were observed just once. The ten largest make up around 8% of the sample. Sample: peripheral blood. Source of these receptors: a woman aged 55-69 years with acute or convalescent COVID-19.

The chain carries TRBV28 and TRBJ1-1; 7 bases match TRBD1. The CDR3 runs to 13 residues. Per germline, CDR1 MDHEN and CDR2 SYDVKM. V lost 6 bases to trimming and J lost 7 bases; unmatched junction nucleotides: 8. The CDR3 bases are TGTGCCAGCAGACTAGGGACAGTACTTGAAGCTTTCTTT. It yields the protein CASRLGTVLEAFF.

This chain joins TRBV7-9 and TRBJ1-1; D is ambiguous. Trimming stripped 1 base from V and 10 bases from J, with 10 bases between. The CDR3 has 12 residues. Germline assignment: CDR1 SEHNR and CDR2 FQNEAQ (reference sequence). The CDR3 DNA reads as TGTGCCAGCAGCTTAGATGTAGGAGGAGCTTTCTTT. Its translation: CASSLDVGGAFF.

The chain employs TRBV30 and TRBJ1-4, with a tentative D call TRBD1 (6 bases). The CDR3 is 14 amino acids. The V end lost 2 bases, the J end lost 7 bases, and 14 bases lay between the germline ends. The germline gives CDR1 GTSNPN, CDR2 SVGIG (reference sequence). CDR3 bases: TGTGCCTGGAGTACCCGGGGGGGCCGTGAAAAACTGTTTTTT. Its translation is CAWSTRGGREKLFF.

This clone came up once. The chain uses TRBV19 and TRBJ2-1; 9 nucleotides agree with TRBD2. This CDR3 has 15 amino acids. After removal of 4 bases from V and 6 bases from J, the junction contained 7 bases not matched to a gene. Germline V gives CDR1 LNHDA, CDR2 SQIVND (reference sequence). This CDR3 reads CASSTSGRFINEQFF. The CDR3 bases are TGTGCCAGTAGTACAAGCGGGAGGTTTATCAATGAGCAGTTCTTC.

The CDR3 loop is CASSLEGSGAYNEQFF. The CDR3 DNA sequence: TGTGCCAGCAGCTTAGAGGGGTCAGGGGCCTACAATGAGCAGTTCTTC. V and J are TRBV7-9 and TRBJ2-1; tentatively, D is TRBD1 (6 bases). Germline CDR1 reads SEHNR; CDR2 reads FQNEAQ (reference sequence). V shed 1 base and J shed 2 bases, with 12 bases lying between them. The CDR3 contains 16 residues. Using reference TRBV7-9 and TRBJ2-1 for the parts outside the CDR3, the full variable domain is DTGVSQNPRHKITKRGQNVTFRCDPISEHNRLYWYRQTLGQGPEFLTYFQNEAQLEKSRLLSDRFSAERPKGSFSTLEIQRTEQGDSAMYLCASSLEGSGAYNEQFFGPGTRLTVL.

The chain employs TRBV6-5 and TRBJ1-1, with 7 nucleotides matching TRBD1. The germline CDR1 and CDR2 sequences are MNHEY and SVGAGI. V lost 6 bases, J lost 0 bases, and 7 bases stayed unmatched. The CDR3 is made up of 15 amino acids. CDR3: CASSPGQHMNTEAFF. CDR3 sequence (DNA): TGTGCCAGCAGCCCGGGACAGCACATGAACACTGAAGCTTTCTTT.

The gene calls are TRBV19 and TRBJ1-2, with 9 bases identical to TRBD1. With 5 bases clipped from V and 2 bases from J, the junction kept 9 bases outside the gene matches. Germline-derived CDR1 and CDR2 are LNHDA and SQIVND (reference sequence). The CDR3 sequence is 16 residues long. Here the CDR3 reads CASSFRRGQGNYGYTF. CDR3 in DNA: TGTGCCAGTAGTTTCCGAAGGGGACAGGGCAACTATGGCTACACCTTC.

This clone was seen more than once but under ten times. This chain connects TRBV6-5 to TRBJ1-2; D not resolved. Per germline, CDR1 MNHEY and CDR2 SVGAGI. V was pared by 10 bases and J by 4 bases, with 10 bases between. The CDR3 has 11 amino acids. The CDR3 reads CATLGVYGYTF. CDR3 sequence (DNA): TGTGCCACTCTGGGAGTCTATGGCTACACCTTC.

The chain uses TRBV7-3 and TRBJ1-6, with a weak D call TRBD1 (5 bases). The ends were cut back, 6 bases at V and 10 bases at J, with 19 bases in the middle. The germline gives CDR1 SGHTA, CDR2 FQGTGA. This CDR3 is built from 15 residues. The CDR3 bases are TGTGCCAGCAGTTCCGCGGAGGGAGAGGGGTCACCCCTCCACTTT. Encoded protein: CASSSAEGEGSPLHF.

V is TRBV5-1 and J is TRBJ2-2; 9 nucleotides agree with TRBD2. V was pared by 4 bases and J by 6 bases, with 7 bases of the junction left unmatched. The CDR3 runs to 15 residues. The V gene's germline CDR1 is SGHRS and CDR2 YFSETQ. CDR3 bases: TGCGCCAGCAGCCTAATGGGACTAGCCGCCGGGGAGCTGTTTTTT. This codes for CASSLMGLAAGELFF.